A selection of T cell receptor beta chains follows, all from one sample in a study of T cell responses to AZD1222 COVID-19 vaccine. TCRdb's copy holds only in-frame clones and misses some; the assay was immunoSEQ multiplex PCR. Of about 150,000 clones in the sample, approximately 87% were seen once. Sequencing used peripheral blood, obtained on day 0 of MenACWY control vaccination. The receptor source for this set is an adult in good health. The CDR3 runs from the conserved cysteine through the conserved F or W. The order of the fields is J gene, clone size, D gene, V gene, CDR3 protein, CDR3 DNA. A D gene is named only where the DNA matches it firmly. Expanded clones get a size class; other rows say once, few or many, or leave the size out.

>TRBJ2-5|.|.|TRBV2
CASTRELGGTQYF
TGTGCCAGCACGCGGGAATTGGGAGGGACCCAGTACTTC
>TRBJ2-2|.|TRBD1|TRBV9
CASSVPTSTGDPGTGELFF
TGTGCCAGCAGCGTACCTACCTCCACAGGGGATCCGGGCACCGGGGAGCTGTTTTTT
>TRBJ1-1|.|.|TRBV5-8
CASSLRAGAMNTEAFF
TGTGCCAGCAGCTTGAGGGCAGGGGCCATGAACACTGAAGCTTTCTTT
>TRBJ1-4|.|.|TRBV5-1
CASSLAGLSKLFF
TGCGCCAGCAGCTTGGCTGGCCTTTCGAAACTGTTTTTT
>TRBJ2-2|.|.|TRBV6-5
CASSLGTPNTGELFF
TGTGCCAGCAGTTTGGGGACACCGAACACCGGGGAGCTGTTTTTT
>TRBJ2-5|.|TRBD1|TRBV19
CASSDRPGQQETQYF
TGTGCCAGTAGCGATCGACCGGGACAGCAAGAGACCCAGTACTTC
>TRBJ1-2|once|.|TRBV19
CASSIGTGYTF
TGTGCCAGTAGTATAGGGACTGGCTACACCTTC
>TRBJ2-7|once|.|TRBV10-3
CAISVLDSNEQYF
TGTGCCATCAGTGTATTAGACAGCAACGAGCAGTACTTC
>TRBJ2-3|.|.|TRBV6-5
CASMSGLDTQYF
TGTGCCAGCATGTCGGGTCTAGATACGCAGTATTTT
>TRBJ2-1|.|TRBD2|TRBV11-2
CASSLDLSGSMNEQFF
TGTGCCAGCAGCTTAGATTTGAGCGGGAGTATGAATGAGCAGTTCTTC
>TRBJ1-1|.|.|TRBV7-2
CASSFPGTPDTEAFF
TGTGCCAGCAGCTTTCCCGGGACCCCAGACACTGAAGCTTTCTTT
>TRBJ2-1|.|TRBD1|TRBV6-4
CASSVWGQGARNEQFF
TGTGCCAGCAGTGTTTGGGGACAGGGGGCGAGGAATGAGCAGTTCTTC
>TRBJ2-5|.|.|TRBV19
CASSPVGATGGTQYF
TGTGCCAGTAGTCCGGTGGGGGCGACTGGGGGGACCCAGTACTTC
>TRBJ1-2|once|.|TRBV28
CASSAINYGYTF
TGTGCCAGCAGTGCGATTAACTATGGCTACACCTTC
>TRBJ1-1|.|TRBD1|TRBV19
CASSDRGHTEAFF
TGTGCCAGTAGCGACAGGGGGCATACTGAAGCTTTCTTT
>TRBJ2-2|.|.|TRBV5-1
CASSLGTVGTGELFF
TGCGCCAGCAGCTTGGGGACAGTGGGCACCGGGGAGCTGTTTTTT
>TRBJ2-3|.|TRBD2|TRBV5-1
CASSPSAGGNHRTDTQYF
TGCGCCAGCTCCCCCTCGGCGGGGGGAAACCATCGCACAGATACGCAGTATTTT
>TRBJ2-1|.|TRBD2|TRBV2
CASNPLWGELANNEQFF
TGTGCCAGCAACCCCCTCTGGGGGGAACTAGCGAACAATGAGCAGTTCTTC
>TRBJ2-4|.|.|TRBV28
CASSSRVYAGNIQYF
TGTGCCAGCAGTTCTAGGGTTTATGCGGGAAACATTCAGTACTTC
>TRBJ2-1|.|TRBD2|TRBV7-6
CASSLTSGGHNEQFF
TGTGCCAGCAGCCTTACTAGCGGGGGCCACAATGAGCAGTTCTTC
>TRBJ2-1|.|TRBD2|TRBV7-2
CASSPRLAGVPYNEQFF
TGTGCCAGCAGCCCACGGCTAGCGGGAGTCCCCTACAATGAGCAGTTCTTC
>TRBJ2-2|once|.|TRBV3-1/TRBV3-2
CASRRAGELFF
TGTGCCAGTAGGAGGGCCGGGGAGCTGTTTTTT
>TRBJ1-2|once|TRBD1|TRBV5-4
CASSPETGHYGYTF
TGTGCCAGCAGCCCGGAGACAGGGCACTATGGCTACACCTTC
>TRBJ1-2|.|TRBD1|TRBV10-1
CASSTGGKDGYTF
TGCGCCAGCTCAACAGGGGGCAAGGATGGCTACACCTTC
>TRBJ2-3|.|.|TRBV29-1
CSVASRGRGPLRGTQYF
TGCAGCGTTGCCTCCCGTGGGCGGGGGCCGCTCCGGGGTACGCAGTATTTT
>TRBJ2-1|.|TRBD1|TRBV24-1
CATSDPIGDRGTYNEQFF
TGTGCCACCAGTGACCCCATAGGGGACAGGGGCACCTACAATGAGCAGTTCTTC
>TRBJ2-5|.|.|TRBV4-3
CASSQGVRERETQYF
TGCGCCAGCAGCCAAGGAGTAAGGGAGAGGGAGACCCAGTACTTC
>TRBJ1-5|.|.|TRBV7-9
CASTNRWGEPQHF
TGTGCCAGCACCAACAGATGGGGTGAGCCCCAGCATTTT
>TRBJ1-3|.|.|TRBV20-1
CSAGFGNTIYF
TGCAGTGCGGGGTTTGGAAACACCATATATTTT
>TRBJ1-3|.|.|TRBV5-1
CASSLGSGNTIYF
TGCGCCAGCAGTTTGGGTTCTGGAAACACCATATATTTT
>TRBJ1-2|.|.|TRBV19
CAVQHESPEGMYGYTF
TGTGCCGTCCAGCACGAGTCTCCGGAGGGAATGTATGGCTACACCTTC
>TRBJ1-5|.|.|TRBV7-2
CASSLEGTSNQPQHF
TGTGCCAGCAGCTTAGAAGGCACTAGCAATCAGCCCCAGCATTTT
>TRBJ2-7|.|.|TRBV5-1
CASSLQGNSYEQYF
TGCGCCAGCAGCTTACAGGGAAACTCCTACGAGCAGTACTTC
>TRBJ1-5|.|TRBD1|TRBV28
CASGRQGSNQPQHF
TGTGCCAGCGGGAGACAGGGGAGCAATCAGCCCCAGCATTTT
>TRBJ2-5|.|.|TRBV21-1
CASRQTGGLETQYF
TGTGCCAGCAGACAGACAGGGGGTCTAGAGACCCAGTACTTC
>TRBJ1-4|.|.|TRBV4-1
CASSQRGPEDEKLFF
TGCGCCAGCAGCCAAAGAGGACCCGAGGATGAAAAACTGTTTTTT
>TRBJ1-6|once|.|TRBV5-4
CASSLFGVDNSPLHF
TGTGCCAGCAGCCTCTTCGGGGTCGATAATTCACCCCTCCACTTT
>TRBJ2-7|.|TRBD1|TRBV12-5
CASGSGQGVGYEQYF
TGTGCTAGTGGTTCGGGACAGGGGGTGGGCTACGAGCAGTACTTC
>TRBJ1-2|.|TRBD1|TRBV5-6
CASRNRGRAYGYTF
TGTGCCAGCAGGAACAGGGGTCGGGCCTATGGCTACACCTTC
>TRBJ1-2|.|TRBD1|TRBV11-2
CASRRGQGAFYGYTF
TGTGCCAGCAGACGAGGACAGGGGGCATTCTATGGCTACACCTTC
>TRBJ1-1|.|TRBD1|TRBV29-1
CSVGTGEAFF
TGCAGCGTTGGGACAGGCGAAGCTTTCTTT
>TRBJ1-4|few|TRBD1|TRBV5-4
CASSPDRGNEKLFF
TGTGCCAGCAGCCCGGACAGGGGAAATGAAAAACTGTTTTTT
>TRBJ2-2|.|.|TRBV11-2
CASKLDGINTGELFF
TGTGCCAGCAAATTAGACGGGATTAACACCGGGGAGCTGTTTTTT
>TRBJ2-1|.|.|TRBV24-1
CATSDLRQELGNEQFF
TGTGCCACCAGTGATTTGCGACAGGAACTGGGCAATGAGCAGTTCTTC
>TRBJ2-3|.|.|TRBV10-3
CAISALVTDTQYF
TGTGCCATCAGTGCGCTTGTCACAGATACGCAGTATTTT
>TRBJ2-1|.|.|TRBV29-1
CSVEPTSSYNEQFF
TGCAGCGTTGAGCCTACGAGCTCCTACAATGAGCAGTTCTTC
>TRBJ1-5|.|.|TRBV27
CASSFGGAGDQPQHF
TGTGCCAGCAGTTTCGGGGGGGCTGGCGATCAGCCCCAGCATTTT
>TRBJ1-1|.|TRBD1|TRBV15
CATSRIRGGNTEAFF
TGTGCCACCAGCAGAATCAGGGGGGGGAACACTGAAGCTTTCTTT
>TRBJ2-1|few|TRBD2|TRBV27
CAGIRGGGPNLSYNEQFF
TGTGCCGGTATTAGGGGCGGGGGGCCAAACCTCTCCTACAATGAGCAGTTCTTC
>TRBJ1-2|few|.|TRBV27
CASSLGRPYGYTF
TGTGCCAGCAGTTTAGGCAGGCCCTATGGCTACACCTTC
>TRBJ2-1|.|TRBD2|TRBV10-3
CAINDLAGASNEQFF
TGTGCCATCAACGATTTAGCGGGAGCTTCTAATGAGCAGTTCTTC
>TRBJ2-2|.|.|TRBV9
CASSPRGTPNTGELFF
TGTGCCAGCAGCCCCCGCGGGACTCCGAACACCGGGGAGCTGTTTTTT